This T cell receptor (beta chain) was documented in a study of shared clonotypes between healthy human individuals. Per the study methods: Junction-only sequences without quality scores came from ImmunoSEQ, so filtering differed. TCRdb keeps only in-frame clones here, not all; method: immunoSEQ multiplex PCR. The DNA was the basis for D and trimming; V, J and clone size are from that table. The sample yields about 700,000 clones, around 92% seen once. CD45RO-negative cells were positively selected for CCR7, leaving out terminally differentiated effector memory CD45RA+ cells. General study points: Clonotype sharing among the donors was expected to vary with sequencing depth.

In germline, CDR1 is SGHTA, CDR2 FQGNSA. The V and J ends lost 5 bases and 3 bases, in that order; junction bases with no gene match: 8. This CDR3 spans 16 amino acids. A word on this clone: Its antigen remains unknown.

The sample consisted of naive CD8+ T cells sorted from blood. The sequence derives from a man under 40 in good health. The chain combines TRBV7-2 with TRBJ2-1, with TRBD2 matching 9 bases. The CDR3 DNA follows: TGTGCCAGCAGCCTGATGACTAGCGGAATCTACAATGAGCAGTTCTTC. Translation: CASSLMTSGIYNEQFF.